The 20 T cell receptor beta chains below were found in one sample sequenced in a study of T-cell reconstitution after alpha-beta-depleted transplantation in children. Unique molecular identifiers were used to barcode this TCRbeta library. TCRdb used MiXCR to reprocess the PCR reads, holding one entry per CDR3 protein. This table has about 29,000 distinct CDR3 sequences, about 6.2% appearing once. Specimen: PBMCs, mostly from graft donor cells, collected 180 days after TCRalphabeta/CD19-depleted stem cell transplant. Source of these receptors: a male patient younger than 18 who had a stem cell transplant for acute myeloid leukemia, so the T cells may come from the graft donor.

This clonotype was counted at least ten times. The chain combines TRBV19 with TRBJ2-7, with D tentatively TRBD2 (5 bases). Trimming pared 6 bases from V and 3 bases from J, leaving 18 bases between. The CDR3 is made up of 15 amino acids. Germline V gene sequence: CDR1 LNHDA, CDR2 SQIVND (reference sequence). This chain's CDR3 is CASSEGSFRVYEQYF. CDR3 coding DNA: TGTGCCAGTAGCGAGGGTTCATTCCGCGTCTACGAGCAGTACTTC.

This clonotype showed up many times. CDR3 nucleotide sequence: TGTGCCAGCAGTTCCCGGGACGGATATAATTCACCCCTCCACTTT. This sequence encodes CASSSRDGYNSPLHF. The chain links TRBV12-3 or TRBV12-4 to TRBJ1-6; the D gene is possibly TRBD1 (5 bases). This CDR3 has 15 amino acids. Trimming took off 4 bases at V and 4 bases at J, with 11 bases between the two ends.

At least ten counts were recorded for this clonotype. CDR3 sequence: CASSAVAGGREQYF. For the CDR3, the DNA is TGTGCCAGCTCAGCCGTCGCGGGAGGGCGGGAGCAGTACTTC. The gene calls are TRBV27 and TRBJ2-7; 9 bases align to TRBD2. Germline V gives CDR1 MNHEY, CDR2 SMNVEV (reference sequence). This CDR3 contains 14 residues. V gave up 8 bases and J gave up 7 bases; unmatched junction bases: 12.

This clonotype was counted ten times or more. V gene TRBV20-1 combines with J gene TRBJ2-3; 8 bases align to TRBD2. The CDR3 is 17 residues long. CDR1 and CDR2 from the germline V gene are DFQATT and SNEGSKA (reference sequence). J gave up 6 bases and V 0 bases, and 14 bases lay outside the gene matches. CDR3 DNA: TGCAGTGCTAGAGATCTGGGGCCGGGAGGGGTTCAGGATACGCAGTATTTT. Protein product: CSARDLGPGGVQDTQYF.

This clonotype was seen at least ten times. V gene TRBV11-3 combines with J gene TRBJ2-1, with 7 bases aligning to TRBD1. V trimming: 6 bases; J trimming: 0 bases; junction bases outside the gene matches: 8. The length of the CDR3 is 16 residues. Germline V gene lookup returns CDR1 SGHNT and CDR2 YENEEA. The DNA of the CDR3 is TGTGCCAGCAGTCCGACAGGGAAGAGCTCCTACAATGAGCAGTTCTTC. It is translated as CASSPTGKSSYNEQFF.

This clonotype was counted at least ten times. This sequence joins TRBV11-2 and TRBJ2-2, with TRBD1 identical over 9 bases. CDR3 length: 15 residues. With 4 bases clipped from V and 5 bases from J, the junction kept 5 bases outside the gene matches. CDR1 is SGHAT and CDR2 is FQNNGV in the germline V gene. CDR3 loop: CASSSQTGGTGELFF. The CDR3 region has the DNA TGTGCCAGCAGCTCTCAGACAGGGGGGACCGGGGAGCTGTTTTTT.

In regard to this clonotype: Just one base apart from a much larger clone, this may be a read error. This chain links TRBV7-2 with TRBJ2-5, with 7 positions matching TRBD1. The CDR3 spans 15 residues. The V segment lost 3 bases and the J segment 1 base; nucleotides outside the gene matches: 5. From germline, CDR1 is SGHTA and CDR2 FQGNSA. CDR3 nucleotide sequence: TGTGCCAGCAGCTTCCAAGGGGGCCGCCAAGAGACCCAGTACTTC. Encoded protein: CASSFQGGRQETQYF.

This clonotype appeared many times. The chain uses TRBV18 and TRBJ2-1; 10 nucleotides agree with TRBD2. The length of the CDR3 is 15 residues. From germline, CDR1 is KGHSH and CDR2 LQKENI. V lost 7 bases and J lost 9; bases outside the gene matches: 12. The CDR3 sequence: CASFRLAGDGSEQFF. The CDR3 bases are TGTGCCAGCTTCCGGCTAGCGGGAGACGGCAGTGAGCAGTTCTTC.

This clonotype was seen ten or more times. This chain joins TRBV7-8 and TRBJ2-4, with 8 nucleotides matching TRBD2. V shed 2 bases, J shed 11 bases, and the junction held 8 bases outside the gene matches. The CDR3 contains 14 residues. Germline V lookup: CDR1 SGHVS, CDR2 FQNEAQ. CDR3 in DNA: TGTGCCAGCAGCTTACAACTAGCGGACGGGGTTCAGTACTTC. This sequence encodes CASSLQLADGVQYF.

This clonotype was detected many times. J is TRBJ1-4 and V is TRBV5-1; 8 positions agree with TRBD1. This CDR3 has 17 residues. Germline CDR1 reads SGHRS; CDR2 reads YFSETQ. The V gene end was trimmed by 4 bases and the J gene end by 0 bases; junction bases not matched to a gene: 8. CDR3 in amino acids: CASSVGDRSATNEKLFF. The CDR3 DNA is TGCGCCAGCAGCGTGGGGGACAGGTCGGCAACTAATGAAAAACTGTTTTTT.

This clonotype was counted many times. This rearrangement joins TRBV29-1 to TRBJ2-7, with D perhaps matching TRBD2 (6 bases). With 1 base removed from V and 1 base from J, the gap between germline ends came to 11 bases. CDR1 SQVTM and CDR2 ANQGSEA come from the germline V gene. The CDR3 runs 14 residues. In DNA form, the CDR3 reads TGCAGCGTTGAAGGCCCCCGGGGGTCCTACGAGCAGTACTTC. Protein product: CSVEGPRGSYEQYF.

In the case of this clonotype: A single base separates this from a much larger clone, so it may be a read error. The V gene is TRBV3-1, the J gene TRBJ2-3; D gene ambiguous. The CDR3 consists of 13 residues. Trimming took off 11 bases at V and 0 bases at J, with 12 bases between the two ends. Germline V lookup: CDR1 LGHDT, CDR2 YNNKEL (reference sequence). CDR3 in amino acids: CAGQVSSTDTQYF. Here the CDR3 DNA reads TGTGCCGGCCAAGTCAGTAGCACAGATACGCAGTATTTT.

The sample holds many counts of this clonotype. The CDR3 loop is CASSLTIRGGNQPQHF. The CDR3 region has the DNA TGTGCCAGCAGTTTGACCATTAGGGGGGGCAATCAGCCCCAGCATTTT. V gene TRBV12-3 or TRBV12-4 combines with J gene TRBJ1-5; tentative D call: TRBD1 (6 bases). The length of the CDR3 is 16 residues. V was shortened by 3 bases and J by 2 bases, with 14 bases between the two germline ends.

This clonotype appeared many times. The V call is TRBV27, the J call TRBJ1-5; 7 nucleotides match TRBD1. Per the germline V gene, CDR1 is MNHEY and CDR2 is SMNVEV (reference sequence). The CDR3 extends over 15 amino acids. V shed 4 bases, J shed 1 base, and the junction held 4 bases outside the gene matches. CDR3 sequence: CASSSGTVSNQPQHF. The CDR3 coding sequence is TGTGCCAGCAGTTCTGGGACAGTCAGCAATCAGCCCCAGCATTTT.

This clonotype was observed many times. This may stem from a read error, because a much larger clone lies one nucleotide away. The rearrangement joins TRBV5-1 to TRBJ1-1; no clear D gene. Germline CDR1 SGHRS, CDR2 YFSETQ. The V gene lost 4 bases and the J gene lost 1 base, with 8 bases spanning the gap. The CDR3 has 13 amino acids. CDR3 sequence (DNA): TGCGCCAGCAGCCGCGGCGGGAACACTGAAGCTTTCTTT. Translated, it gives CASSRGGNTEAFF.

DNA for the CDR3: TGCAGTGCCTGCCTAAGCCAAGAGACCCAGTACTTC. Its protein product is CSACLSQETQYF. The chain couples TRBV20-1 to TRBJ2-5; D remains unclear. This CDR3 spans 12 amino acids. In germline, CDR1 is DFQATT, CDR2 SNEGSKA (reference sequence). The V gene lost 6 bases and the J gene lost 1 base, with 9 bases spanning the gap.

This clonotype was counted at least ten times. The chain couples TRBV28 to TRBJ2-5; maybe TRBD1 (6 bases). Germline loops: CDR1 MDHEN, CDR2 SYDVKM. This CDR3 is built from 11 residues. V was clipped by 10 bases and J by 2 bases, with 8 bases between them. The CDR3 DNA sequence: TGTGCCACGACAGGTCAAGAGACCCAGTACTTC. Encoded protein: CATTGQETQYF.

This clonotype has at least ten counts. The chain joins TRBV10-3 to TRBJ1-1, with 8 positions matching TRBD1. V shed 11 bases, J shed 0 bases, and the junction held 5 bases outside the gene matches. Germline values: CDR1 ENHRY, CDR2 SYGVKD. This CDR3 has 13 residues. The CDR3 DNA follows: TGTGCCGCTCTGGGACAGGTGAACACTGAAGCTTTCTTT. Its translation is CAALGQVNTEAFF.

This clonotype was found many times. This chain connects TRBV7-2 to TRBJ2-1; D is unclear. CDR3 length: 13 amino acids. Between the trimmed V and J ends, which lost 4 bases and 7 bases, there was a span of 11 bases. Germline-derived CDR1 and CDR2 are SGHTA and FQGNSA. The CDR3 DNA reads as TGTGCCAGCAGCTCCGGATCTAGGAATGAGCAGTTCTTC. Translation gives CASSSGSRNEQFF. The full variable domain, completed using reference TRBV7-2 and TRBJ2-1, is GAGVSQSPSNKVTEKGKDVELRCDPISGHTALYWYRQSLGQGLEFLIYFQGNSAPDKSGLPSDRFSAERTGGSVSTLTIQRTQQEDSAVYLCASSSGSRNEQFFGPGTRLTVL.

This clonotype was seen repeatedly, ten times or more. The rearrangement uses TRBV7-9 and TRBJ2-5; D is perhaps TRBD1 (6 bases). V was clipped by 0 bases and J by 4 bases, with 12 bases between them. From germline, CDR1 is SEHNR and CDR2 FQNEAQ (reference sequence). CDR3 length: 15 amino acids. The CDR3 spells CASSLAVGGIETQYF. CDR3 DNA: TGTGCCAGCAGCTTAGCTGTAGGGGGAATAGAGACCCAGTACTTC. The full variable domain, with the rest looked up from reference TRBV7-9 and TRBJ2-5, is DTGVSQNPRHKITKRGQNVTFRCDPISEHNRLYWYRQTLGQGPEFLTYFQNEAQLEKSRLLSDRFSAERPKGSFSTLEIQRTEQGDSAMYLCASSLAVGGIETQYFGPGTRLLVL.